This T cell receptor (beta chain) was identified in a study of cytomegalovirus exposure and HLA in healthy donors. Study at large: The Caucasian-associated ancestry cluster contained about four fifths of the approximately 400 genotyped donors.

PCR involved 60 Vbeta and 13 Jbeta primers. Sequencing was performed with immunoSEQ multiplex PCR; in TCRdb, only in-frame clones are kept and a portion is missing. This table has more than 85,000 clones, approximately 71% appearing once. CDR1 and CDR2 from the germline V gene are SGHNT and YYREEE (reference sequence). CDR3 length: 18 residues. With 4 bases clipped from V and 2 bases from J, the junction kept 14 bases outside the gene matches. The sequencing input was PBMCs. The chain couples TRBV5-4 to TRBJ2-3; the match to TRBD2 covers 9 bases. The TCR comes from a male donor in good health and CMV-seropositive. The CDR3 coding sequence is TGTGCCAGCAGCCCCGGCGGGAGGGCCCCAACCTACACAGATACGCAGTATTTT. It yields the protein CASSPGGRAPTYTDTQYF.